A selection of T cell receptor beta chains follows, all from one sample in a study of cytomegalovirus exposure and HLA in healthy donors. Measured with immunoSEQ multiplex PCR; TCRdb has only the in-frame clones, and not every one. The repertoire includes 50,000 or so clones, approximately 85% of them detected once, and 2% to 2.5% sits in the top ten. Sequencing was done on a sample of PBMCs. All receptors derive from a boy younger than 18 in good health and CMV-seropositive. Both conserved end residues are part of each CDR3. D genes are given only for firm matches. Clone size is stated in some rows and not others, as once, few, many or a class when expanded.

cdr3_length	clone_size	j_call	v_call	d_call	cdr3_aa	cdr3_nt
12	.	TRBJ2-1	TRBV7-9	.	CASGEFNNEQFF	TGTGCCTCCGGGGAGTTTAACAATGAGCAGTTCTTC
15	.	TRBJ1-3	TRBV6-1	.	CASAFSGPSGNTIYF	TGTGCCAGCGCCTTTTCAGGTCCCTCTGGAAACACCATATATTTT
13	once	TRBJ2-7	TRBV11-3	.	CASSFNRDHEQYF	TGTGCCAGCAGCTTTAACAGGGACCACGAGCAGTACTTC
17	few	TRBJ1-2	TRBV7-9	TRBD1	CSSSRPGQGKKGHGYTF	TGTTCCAGCAGTCGACCGGGACAGGGGAAGAAAGGGCATGGCTACACCTTC
15	once	TRBJ2-7	TRBV6-5	.	CASSRLGEIIDEQYF	TGTGCCAGCAGCCGACTAGGGGAAATCATCGACGAGCAGTACTTC
15	.	TRBJ2-3	TRBV7-2	TRBD1	CASSLEGQRTDTQYF	TGTGCCAGCAGCTTAGAGGGACAGCGCACAGATACGCAGTATTTT
15	.	TRBJ2-4	TRBV6-1	TRBD1	CASSDRGTGGNIQYF	TGTGCCAGCAGTGACCGCGGGACAGGGGGCAACATTCAGTACTTC
19	few	TRBJ2-3	TRBV4-1	.	CASSQESVDAGADTDTQYF	TGCGCCAGCAGCCAAGAATCCGTTGACGCGGGGGCTGACACAGATACGCAGTATTTT
15	.	TRBJ1-2	TRBV5-4	.	CASSPHLQANYGYTF	TGTGCCAGCAGTCCCCATCTCCAGGCTAACTATGGCTACACCTTC
19	.	TRBJ2-4	TRBV11-1	TRBD1	CASSWRTGLAGEAKSIQYF	TGTGCCAGCAGCTGGAGGACAGGGCTCGCTGGTGAGGCCAAAAGCATTCAGTACTTC
13	.	TRBJ2-2	TRBV5-1	.	CASSPTSAGELFF	TGCGCCAGCAGCCCGACATCCGCCGGGGAGCTGTTTTTT
14	.	TRBJ1-2	TRBV6-5	.	CASSYGGSFYGYTF	TGTGCCAGCAGTTACGGGGGCAGCTTCTATGGCTACACCTTC
13	once	TRBJ1-1	TRBV9	.	CASSVGAGTEAFF	TGTGCCAGCAGCGTAGGTGCCGGGACTGAAGCTTTCTTT
15	once	TRBJ2-1	TRBV9	.	CASSADSLSYNEQFF	TGTGCCAGCAGCGCTGACTCACTCTCCTACAATGAGCAGTTCTTC
17	once	TRBJ2-1	TRBV19	TRBD2	CASRRAGLAGAWGEQFF	TGTGCCAGTAGACGTGCGGGACTAGCGGGGGCCTGGGGTGAGCAGTTCTTC
12	.	TRBJ2-7	TRBV5-5	.	CASAGVTYEQYF	TGTGCCAGCGCCGGAGTTACCTACGAGCAGTACTTC
13	.	TRBJ1-2	TRBV25-1	TRBD1	CASGDRGLLGYTF	TGTGCCAGCGGGGACAGGGGCCTTCTGGGCTACACCTTC
13	.	TRBJ2-7	TRBV6-5	TRBD1	CASSYLTGGEQYF	TGTGCCAGCAGTTATTTAACAGGGGGCGAGCAGTACTTC
16	.	TRBJ2-1	TRBV19	TRBD2	CASSFSFLAEYNEQFF	TGTGCCAGTAGTTTTTCGTTTCTAGCGGAATACAATGAGCAGTTCTTC
12	once	TRBJ2-5	TRBV30	.	CAWTPGKETQYF	TGTGCCTGGACGCCGGGGAAAGAGACCCAGTACTTC
15	.	TRBJ2-2	TRBV15	.	CATSRDPGVTGELFF	TGTGCCACCAGCAGAGACCCGGGAGTCACCGGGGAGCTGTTTTTT
15	.	TRBJ1-4	TRBV27	TRBD1	CASSFLGQEGEKLFF	TGTGCCAGCAGTTTTTTGGGACAGGAGGGTGAAAAACTGTTTTTT
17	.	TRBJ2-2	TRBV9	.	CASSVQGRAGDGGELFF	TGTGCCAGCAGCGTCCAGGGCAGGGCTGGGGATGGCGGGGAGCTGTTTTTT
15	.	TRBJ2-5	TRBV6-1	TRBD1	CASSEKGGMWKTQYF	TGTGCCAGCAGTGAAAAAGGGGGCATGTGGAAGACCCAGTACTTC
15	.	TRBJ2-7	TRBV27	TRBD2	CASGWGGRLTYEQYF	TGTGCCAGCGGGTGGGGGGGTAGGCTAACTTACGAGCAGTACTTC
9	.	TRBJ1-1	TRBV7-2	.	CASGALAFF	TGTGCCAGCGGGGCTTTAGCTTTCTTT
13	.	TRBJ1-5	TRBV7-2	.	CASSPSQDRSQHF	TGTGCCAGCAGCCCGTCGCAAGACAGGTCCCAGCATTTT
13	.	TRBJ1-1	TRBV12-5	.	CASGLEGGEEAFF	TGTGCTAGTGGTTTAGAAGGGGGGGAAGAAGCTTTCTTT
15	once	TRBJ2-1	TRBV15	.	CATGTKAGANNEQFF	TGTGCCACCGGCACGAAGGCGGGGGCCAACAATGAGCAGTTCTTC
14	.	TRBJ2-3	TRBV11-3	.	CASSPRGTTDTQYF	TGTGCCAGCAGCCCCCGCGGCACCACAGATACGCAGTATTTT
14	.	TRBJ2-1	TRBV19	TRBD2	CASSVAGGHNEQFF	TGTGCCAGTAGTGTAGCGGGGGGTCACAATGAGCAGTTCTTC
17	.	TRBJ1-6	TRBV7-9	.	CASRSSTGPAYNSPLHF	TGTGCCAGCAGGTCCAGTACAGGGCCCGCCTATAATTCACCCCTCCACTTT
15	.	TRBJ1-1	TRBV29-1	TRBD1	CSVGTGTGPRTEAFF	TGCAGCGTGGGAACCGGGACAGGGCCGAGGACTGAAGCTTTCTTT
16	.	TRBJ2-5	TRBV11-2	.	CASSSSSDSLKETQYF	TGTGCCAGCAGCTCATCATCTGACAGCCTAAAAGAGACCCAGTACTTC
17	once	TRBJ2-7	TRBV9	.	CASSVGGNRAGGSEQYF	TGTGCCAGCAGCGTAGGTGGCAATCGGGCCGGGGGTTCCGAGCAGTACTTC
15	.	TRBJ1-3	TRBV6-1	.	CASSERQEIGNTIYF	TGTGCCAGCAGTGAACGTCAAGAGATTGGAAACACCATATATTTT
13	.	TRBJ1-2	TRBV11-2	TRBD1	CASSLTGGYGYTF	TGTGCCAGCAGCTTGACAGGGGGCTATGGCTACACCTTC
16	.	TRBJ2-3	TRBV5-4	.	CASSLVLSSDTDTQYF	TGTGCCAGCAGCTTGGTTTTGTCTAGCGACACAGATACGCAGTATTTT
18	few	TRBJ1-3	TRBV4-2	TRBD1	CASSQGQTGTITGNTIYF	TGTGCCAGCAGCCAAGGACAGACAGGGACGATCACTGGAAACACCATATATTTT
15	.	TRBJ1-1	TRBV2	TRBD1	CASRPDRGRETEAFF	TGTGCCAGCAGACCCGACAGGGGGCGAGAAACTGAAGCTTTCTTT
12	.	TRBJ2-5	TRBV15	TRBD1	CATGGQIETQYF	TGTGCCACCGGGGGACAGATAGAGACCCAGTACTTC
14	once	TRBJ1-4	TRBV12-5	TRBD1	CASGHDRDAEKLFF	TGTGCTAGTGGGCACGACAGGGACGCGGAAAAACTGTTTTTT
16	.	TRBJ1-6	TRBV7-3	.	CASSLFGQSLNSPLHF	TGTGCCAGCAGCTTATTTGGACAGAGCCTAAATTCACCCCTCCACTTT
13	.	TRBJ2-7	TRBV5-1	TRBD1	CASSLGQGGEQYF	TGCGCCAGCAGCTTGGGACAGGGGGGGGAGCAGTACTTC
15	.	TRBJ2-1	TRBV5-5	.	CASSLETAAYNEQFF	TGTGCCAGCAGCTTGGAGACGGCGGCCTACAATGAGCAGTTCTTC
10	.	TRBJ2-5	TRBV20-1	.	CSGQRESQYF	TGCAGTGGACAGAGAGAAAGCCAGTACTTC
14	.	TRBJ2-7	TRBV6-5	TRBD1	CASSTGQAVYEQYF	TGTGCCAGCAGTACCGGACAGGCCGTCTACGAGCAGTACTTC